The TCR beta chain described here comes from a study of T cells in Graves' hyperthyroidism and ophthalmopathy. Study-level points and caveats: The model identified upcoming ophthalmopathy a median about 7.1 months ahead of onset. Most thyroid clonotypes with frequency above 0.001 were detected in blood. A model of 13 V-J pairs discriminated ophthalmopathy from stable hyperthyroidism.

TCR beta CDR3 sequences were amplified from RNA transcripts. RT-PCR in the first round (using the HTBI primer set) targeted the TCR CDR3. TCRdb fed the multiplex PCR reads into MiXCR, producing one record per CDR3 protein. This table holds 300,000 to 450,000 distinct CDR3 sequences, approximately 14% found once. Investigators excluded patients with uncontrolled infection, other autoimmune disease, pregnancy or lactation. The CDR3 length is 15 residues. Germline CDR1 and CDR2: SGDLS and YYNGEE. Trimming pared 3 bases from V and 5 bases from J, leaving 12 bases between. This clonotype was seen at least ten times. The antigen remains undetermined.

This TCR came from a woman in her sixties with Graves' hyperthyroidism. What was sequenced was blood. This sequence joins TRBV9 and TRBJ1-6; D unclear. In DNA form, the CDR3 reads TGTGCCAGCAGCGGAACACAGCAGAATAATTCACCCCTCCACTTT. Translating it yields CASSGTQQNNSPLHF.